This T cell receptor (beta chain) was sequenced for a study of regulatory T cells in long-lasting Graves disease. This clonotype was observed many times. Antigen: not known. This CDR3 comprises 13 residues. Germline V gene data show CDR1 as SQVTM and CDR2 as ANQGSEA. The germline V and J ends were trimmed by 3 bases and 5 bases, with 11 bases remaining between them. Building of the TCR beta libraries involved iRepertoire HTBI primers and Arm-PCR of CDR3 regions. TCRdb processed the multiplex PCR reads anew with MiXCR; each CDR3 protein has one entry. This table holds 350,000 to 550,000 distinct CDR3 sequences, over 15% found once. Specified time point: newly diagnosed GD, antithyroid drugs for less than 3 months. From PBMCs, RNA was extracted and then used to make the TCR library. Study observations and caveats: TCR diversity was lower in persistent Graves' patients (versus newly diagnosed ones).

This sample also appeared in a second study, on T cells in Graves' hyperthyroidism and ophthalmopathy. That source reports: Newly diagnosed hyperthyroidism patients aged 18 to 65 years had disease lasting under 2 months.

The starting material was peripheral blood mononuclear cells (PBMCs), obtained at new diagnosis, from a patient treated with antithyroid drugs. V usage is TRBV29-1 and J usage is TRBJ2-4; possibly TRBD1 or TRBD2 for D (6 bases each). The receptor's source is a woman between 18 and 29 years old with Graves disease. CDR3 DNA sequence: TGCAGCGTTGACTGGGGGGCCCAAAACATTCAGTACTTC. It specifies CSVDWGAQNIQYF.